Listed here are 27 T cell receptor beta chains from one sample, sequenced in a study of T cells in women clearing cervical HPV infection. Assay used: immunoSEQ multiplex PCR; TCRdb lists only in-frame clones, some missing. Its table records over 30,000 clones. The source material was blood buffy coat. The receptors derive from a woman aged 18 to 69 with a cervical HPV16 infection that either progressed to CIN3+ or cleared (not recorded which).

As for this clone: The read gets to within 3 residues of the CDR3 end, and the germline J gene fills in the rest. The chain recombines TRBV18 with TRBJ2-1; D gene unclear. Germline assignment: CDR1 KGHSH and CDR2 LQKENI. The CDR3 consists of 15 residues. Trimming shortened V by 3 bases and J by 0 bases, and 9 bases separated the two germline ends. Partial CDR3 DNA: TGTGCCAGCTCACCGAAGGTTTCCTCCTACAATGAG. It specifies CASSPKVSSYNE. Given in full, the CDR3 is CASSPKVSSYNEQFF. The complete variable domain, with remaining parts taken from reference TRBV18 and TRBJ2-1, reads NAGVMQNPRHLVRRRGQEARLRCSPMKGHSHVYWYRQLPEEGLKFMVYLQKENIIDESGMPKERFSAEFPKEGPSILRIQQVVRGDSAAYFCASSPKVSSYNEQFFGPGTRLTVL.

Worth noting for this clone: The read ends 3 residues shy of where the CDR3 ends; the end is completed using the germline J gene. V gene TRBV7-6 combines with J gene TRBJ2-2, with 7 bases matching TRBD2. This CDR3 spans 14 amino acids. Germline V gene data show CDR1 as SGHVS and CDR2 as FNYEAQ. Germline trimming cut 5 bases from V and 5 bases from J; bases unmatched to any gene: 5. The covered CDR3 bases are TGTGCCAGCAGCCTCGACGGGGGGACCGGGGAG. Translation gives CASSLDGGTGE. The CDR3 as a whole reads CASSLDGGTGELFF.

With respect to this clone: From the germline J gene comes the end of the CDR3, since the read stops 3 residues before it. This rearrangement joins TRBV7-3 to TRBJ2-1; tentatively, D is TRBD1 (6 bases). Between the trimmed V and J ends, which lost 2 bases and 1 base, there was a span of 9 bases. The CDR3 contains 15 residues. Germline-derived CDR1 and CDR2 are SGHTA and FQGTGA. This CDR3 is CASSLAQGSYNEQFF. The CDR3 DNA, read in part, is TGTGCCAGCAGCTTAGCTCAGGGGTCCTACAATGAG.

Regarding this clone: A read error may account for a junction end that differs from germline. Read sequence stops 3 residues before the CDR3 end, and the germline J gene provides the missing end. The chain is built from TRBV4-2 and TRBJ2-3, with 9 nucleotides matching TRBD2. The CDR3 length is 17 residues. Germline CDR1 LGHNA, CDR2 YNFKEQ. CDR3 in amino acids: CASSQADMQRGADTQYF. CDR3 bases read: TGCGCCAGCAGCCAAGCGGACATGCAGCGGGGGGCAGATACG.

CDR3 DNA (partial): TGTGCCAGCAGTGAAGCGCAGGGGGTAGGGACC. Translation gives CASSEAQGVGT. The whole CDR3 protein is CASSEAQGVGTQYF. The chain carries TRBV2 and TRBJ2-5; 7 nucleotides agree with TRBD1. The CDR3 extends 3 residues past the end of the read, so its final part is completed from the germline J gene. With V trimmed by 0 bases and J by 7 bases, 5 bases remained unmatched. Germline values: CDR1 SNHLY, CDR2 FYNNEI. This CDR3 has 14 amino acids.

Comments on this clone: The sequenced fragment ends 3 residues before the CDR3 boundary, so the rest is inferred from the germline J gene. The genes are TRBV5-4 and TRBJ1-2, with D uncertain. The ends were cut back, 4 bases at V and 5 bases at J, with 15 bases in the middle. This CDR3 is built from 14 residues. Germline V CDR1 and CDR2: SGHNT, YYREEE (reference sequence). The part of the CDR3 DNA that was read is TGTGCCAGCAGCCATCCCGATGGAGGGTATGGC. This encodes CASSHPDGGYG. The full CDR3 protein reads CASSHPDGGYGYTF.

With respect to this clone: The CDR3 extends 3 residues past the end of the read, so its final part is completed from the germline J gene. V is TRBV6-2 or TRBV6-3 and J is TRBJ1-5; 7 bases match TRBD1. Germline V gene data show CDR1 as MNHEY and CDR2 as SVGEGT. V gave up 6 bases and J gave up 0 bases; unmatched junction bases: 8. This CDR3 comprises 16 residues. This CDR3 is CASRDRASYSNQPQHF. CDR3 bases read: TGTGCCAGCAGAGACAGGGCCTCTTATAGCAATCAGCCC.

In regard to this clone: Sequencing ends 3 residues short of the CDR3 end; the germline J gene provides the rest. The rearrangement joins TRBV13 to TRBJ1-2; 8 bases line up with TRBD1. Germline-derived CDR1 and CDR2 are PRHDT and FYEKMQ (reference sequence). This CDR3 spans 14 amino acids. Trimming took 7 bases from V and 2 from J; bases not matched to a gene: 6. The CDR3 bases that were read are TGTGCCAGCACTCCAGGGGGCAAGAACTATGGC. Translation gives CASTPGGKNYG. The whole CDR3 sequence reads CASTPGGKNYGYTF.

The CDR3 reads CASSDRGPDTGELFF. CDR3 bases read: TGTGCCAGCAGCGACAGGGGGCCAGACACCGGGGAG. The chain couples TRBV6-2 or TRBV6-3 to TRBJ2-2; 10 bases agree with TRBD1. The read is 3 residues too short to cover the CDR3 end, so that end is filled in from the germline J gene. V gave up 6 bases and J gave up 3 bases; unmatched junction bases: 4. This CDR3 contains 15 residues. The germline V gene has CDR1 MNHEY and CDR2 SVGEGT.

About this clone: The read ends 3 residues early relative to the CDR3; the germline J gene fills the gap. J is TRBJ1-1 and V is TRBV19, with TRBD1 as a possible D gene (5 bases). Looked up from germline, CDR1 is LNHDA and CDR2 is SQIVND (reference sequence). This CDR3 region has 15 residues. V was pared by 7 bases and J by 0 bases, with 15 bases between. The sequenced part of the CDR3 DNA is TGTGCCAGTATATCAGGGCAAGGGGTGAACACTGAA. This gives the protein CASISGQGVNTE. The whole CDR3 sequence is CASISGQGVNTEAFF.

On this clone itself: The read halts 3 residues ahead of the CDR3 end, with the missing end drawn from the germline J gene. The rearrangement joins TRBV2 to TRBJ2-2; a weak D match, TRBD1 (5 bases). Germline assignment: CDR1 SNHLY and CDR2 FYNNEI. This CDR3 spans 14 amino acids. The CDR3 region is CASRAGSGANVLFF. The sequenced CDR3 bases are TGTGCCAGCAGGGCAGGGTCTGGGGCCAACGTG.

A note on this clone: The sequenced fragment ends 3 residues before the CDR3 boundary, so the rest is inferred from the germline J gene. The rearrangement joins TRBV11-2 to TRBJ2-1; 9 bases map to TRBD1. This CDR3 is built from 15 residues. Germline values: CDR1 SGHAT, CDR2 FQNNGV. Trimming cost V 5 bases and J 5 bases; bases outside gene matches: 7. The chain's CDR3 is CASSQDRGSHNEQFF. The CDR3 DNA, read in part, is TGTGCCAGCAGCCAAGACAGGGGGTCGCACAATGAG.

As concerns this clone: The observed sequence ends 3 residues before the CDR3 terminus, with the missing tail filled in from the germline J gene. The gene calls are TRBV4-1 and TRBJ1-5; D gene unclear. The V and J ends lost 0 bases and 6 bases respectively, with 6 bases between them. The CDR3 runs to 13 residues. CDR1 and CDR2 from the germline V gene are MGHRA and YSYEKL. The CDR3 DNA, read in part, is TGCGCCAGCAGCCAAGAAGGGTCTCAGCCC. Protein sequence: CASSQEGSQP. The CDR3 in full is CASSQEGSQPQHF.

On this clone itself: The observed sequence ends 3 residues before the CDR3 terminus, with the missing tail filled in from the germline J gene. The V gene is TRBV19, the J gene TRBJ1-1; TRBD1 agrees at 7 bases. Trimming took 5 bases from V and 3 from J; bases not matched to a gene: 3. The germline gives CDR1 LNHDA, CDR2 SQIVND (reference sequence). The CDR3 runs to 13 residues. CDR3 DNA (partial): TGTGCCAGTAGTGACGGGACAGACACTGAA. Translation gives CASSDGTDTE. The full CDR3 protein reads CASSDGTDTEAFF. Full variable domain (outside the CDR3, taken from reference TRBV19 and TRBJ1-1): DGGITQSPKYLFRKEGQNVTLSCEQNLNHDAMYWYRQDPGQGLRLIYYSQIVNDFQKGDIAEGYSVSREKKESFPLTVTSAQKNPTAFYLCASSDGTDTEAFFGQGTRLTVV.

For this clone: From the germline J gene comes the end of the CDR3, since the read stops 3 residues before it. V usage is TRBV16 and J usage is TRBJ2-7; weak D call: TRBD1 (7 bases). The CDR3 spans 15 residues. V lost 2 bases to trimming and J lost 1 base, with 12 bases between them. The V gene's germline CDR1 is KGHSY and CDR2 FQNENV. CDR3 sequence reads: CASSQIPGGSYEQYF. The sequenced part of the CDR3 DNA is TGTGCCAGCAGCCAAATCCCAGGGGGGTCCTACGAG. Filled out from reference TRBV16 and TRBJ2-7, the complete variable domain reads GEEVAQTPKHLVRGEGQKAKLYCAPIKGHSYVFWYQQVLKNEFKFLISFQNENVFDETGMPKERFSAKCLPNSPCSLEIQATKLEDSAVYFCASSQIPGGSYEQYFGPGTRLTVT.

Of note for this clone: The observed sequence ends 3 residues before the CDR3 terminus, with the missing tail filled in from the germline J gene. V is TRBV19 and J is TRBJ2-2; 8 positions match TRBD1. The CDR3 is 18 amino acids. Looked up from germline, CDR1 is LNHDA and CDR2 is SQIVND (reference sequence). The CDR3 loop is CASSSRRGRKPGANVLFF. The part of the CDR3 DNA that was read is TGTGCCAGTAGTAGTCGCAGGGGGCGGAAGCCTGGGGCCAACGTG.

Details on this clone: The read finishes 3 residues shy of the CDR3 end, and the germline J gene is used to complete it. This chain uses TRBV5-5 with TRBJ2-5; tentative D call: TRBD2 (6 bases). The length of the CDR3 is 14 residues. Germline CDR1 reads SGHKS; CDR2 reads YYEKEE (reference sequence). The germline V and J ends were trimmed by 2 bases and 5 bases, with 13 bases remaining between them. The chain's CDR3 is CASSFGGTRETQYF. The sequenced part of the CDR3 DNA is TGTGCCAGCAGCTTTGGGGGGACGCGGGAGACC.

CDR3 sequence: CASSLATGELFF. The part of the CDR3 DNA that was read is TGTGCCAGCAGCTTAGCGACCGGGGAG. This chain joins TRBV11-2 and TRBJ2-2; D is unclear. The sequenced fragment ends 3 residues before the CDR3 boundary, so the rest is inferred from the germline J gene. The ends were cut back, 1 base at V and 5 bases at J, with 2 bases in the middle. There are 12 residues in the CDR3. Germline assignment: CDR1 SGHAT and CDR2 FQNNGV.

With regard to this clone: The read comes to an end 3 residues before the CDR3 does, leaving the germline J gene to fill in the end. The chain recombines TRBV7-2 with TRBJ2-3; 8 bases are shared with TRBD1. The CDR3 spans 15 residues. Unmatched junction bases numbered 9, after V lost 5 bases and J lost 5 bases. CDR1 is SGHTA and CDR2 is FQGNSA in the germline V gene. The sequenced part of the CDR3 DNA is TGTGCCAGCAGCCCCCGGGACAGGCCTGTAGATACG. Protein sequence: CASSPRDRPVDT. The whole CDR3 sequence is CASSPRDRPVDTQYF.

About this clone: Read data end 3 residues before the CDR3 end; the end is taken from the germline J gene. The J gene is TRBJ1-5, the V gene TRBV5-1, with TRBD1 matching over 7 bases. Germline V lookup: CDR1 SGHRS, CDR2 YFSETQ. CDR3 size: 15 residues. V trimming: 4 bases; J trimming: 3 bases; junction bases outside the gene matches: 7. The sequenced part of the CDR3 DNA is TGCGCCAGCAGCAGATCCGGGACAGACAATCAGCCC. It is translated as CASSRSGTDNQP. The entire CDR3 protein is CASSRSGTDNQPQHF. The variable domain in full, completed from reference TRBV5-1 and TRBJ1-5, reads KAGVTQTPRYLIKTRGQQVTLSCSPISGHRSVSWYQQTPGQGLQFLFEYFSETQRNKGNFPGRFSGRQFSNSRSEMNVSTLELGDSALYLCASSRSGTDNQPQHFGDGTRLSIL.

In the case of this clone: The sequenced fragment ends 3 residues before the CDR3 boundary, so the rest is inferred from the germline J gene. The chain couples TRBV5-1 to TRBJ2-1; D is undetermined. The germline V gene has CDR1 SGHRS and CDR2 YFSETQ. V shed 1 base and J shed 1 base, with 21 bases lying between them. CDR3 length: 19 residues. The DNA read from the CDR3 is TGCGCCAGCAGCTTGAGTTTGGGTAGCTTGAGAGTGTCCTACAATGAG. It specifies CASSLSLGSLRVSYNE. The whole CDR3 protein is CASSLSLGSLRVSYNEQFF.

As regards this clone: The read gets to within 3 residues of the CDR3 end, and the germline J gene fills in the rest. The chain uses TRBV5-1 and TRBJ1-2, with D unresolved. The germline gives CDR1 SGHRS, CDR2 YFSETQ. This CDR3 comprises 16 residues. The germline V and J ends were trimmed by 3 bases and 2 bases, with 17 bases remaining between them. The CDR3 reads CASSSGSFGANYGYTF. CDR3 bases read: TGCGCCAGCAGCTCGGGGTCGTTTGGTGCGAACTATGGC.

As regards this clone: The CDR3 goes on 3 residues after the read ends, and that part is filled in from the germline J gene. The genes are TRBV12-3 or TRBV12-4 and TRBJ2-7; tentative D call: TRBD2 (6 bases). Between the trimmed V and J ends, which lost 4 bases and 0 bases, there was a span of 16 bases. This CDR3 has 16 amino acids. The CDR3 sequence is CASSSGASDYSYEQYF. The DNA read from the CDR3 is TGTGCCAGCAGTTCAGGCGCGTCGGACTACTCCTACGAG.

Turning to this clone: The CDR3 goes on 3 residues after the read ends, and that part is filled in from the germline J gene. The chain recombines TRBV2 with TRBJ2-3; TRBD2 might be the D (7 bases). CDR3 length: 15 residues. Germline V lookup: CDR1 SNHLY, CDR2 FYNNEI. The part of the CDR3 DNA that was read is TGTGCCAGCAGTGACAGGTCGGGGGGCCGTGAGACG. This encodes CASSDRSGGRET. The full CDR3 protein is CASSDRSGGRETQYF.

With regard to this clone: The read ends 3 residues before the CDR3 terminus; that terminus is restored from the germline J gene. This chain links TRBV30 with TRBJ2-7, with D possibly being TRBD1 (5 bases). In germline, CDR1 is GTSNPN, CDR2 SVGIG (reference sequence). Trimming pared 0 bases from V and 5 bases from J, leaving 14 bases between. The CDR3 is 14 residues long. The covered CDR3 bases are TGTGCCTGGAGTGTCTCGGTCAGGGTGAACGAG. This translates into CAWSVSVRVNE. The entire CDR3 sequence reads CAWSVSVRVNEQYF.

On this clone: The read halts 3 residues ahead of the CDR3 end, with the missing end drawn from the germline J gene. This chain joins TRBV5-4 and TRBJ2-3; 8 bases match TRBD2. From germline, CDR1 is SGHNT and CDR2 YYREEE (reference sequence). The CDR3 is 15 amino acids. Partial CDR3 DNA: TGTGCCAGCAGCTTAAAAACAAGCGGGGGAGAGACG. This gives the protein CASSLKTSGGET. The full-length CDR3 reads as CASSLKTSGGETQYF.

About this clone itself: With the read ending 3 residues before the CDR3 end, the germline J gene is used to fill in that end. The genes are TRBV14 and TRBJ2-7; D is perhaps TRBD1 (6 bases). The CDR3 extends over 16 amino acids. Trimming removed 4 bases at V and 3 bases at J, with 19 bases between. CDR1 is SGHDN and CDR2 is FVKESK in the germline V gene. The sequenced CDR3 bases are TGTGCCAGCAGCCCTTATCGGGTCCGAGGGGGCTACGAG. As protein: CASSPYRVRGGYE. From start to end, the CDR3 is CASSPYRVRGGYEQYF. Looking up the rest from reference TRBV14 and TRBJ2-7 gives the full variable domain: EAGVTQFPSHSVIEKGQTVTLRCDPISGHDNLYWYRRVMGKEIKFLLHFVKESKQDESGMPNNRFLAERTGGTYSTLKVQPAELEDSGVYFCASSPYRVRGGYEQYFGPGTRLTVT.